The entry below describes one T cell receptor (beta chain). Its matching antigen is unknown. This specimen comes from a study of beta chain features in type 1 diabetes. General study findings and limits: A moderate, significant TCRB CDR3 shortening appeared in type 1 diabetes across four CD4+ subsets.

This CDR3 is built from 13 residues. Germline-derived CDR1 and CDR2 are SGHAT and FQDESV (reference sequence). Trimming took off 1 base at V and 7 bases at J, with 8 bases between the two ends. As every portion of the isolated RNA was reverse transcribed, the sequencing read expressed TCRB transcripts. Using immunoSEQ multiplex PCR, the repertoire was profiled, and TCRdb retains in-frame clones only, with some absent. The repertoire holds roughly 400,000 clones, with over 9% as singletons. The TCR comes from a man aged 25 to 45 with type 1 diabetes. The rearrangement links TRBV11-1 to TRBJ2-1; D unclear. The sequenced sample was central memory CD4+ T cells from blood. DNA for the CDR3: TGTGCCAGCAGCTTAGGCCAGGAGAATGAGCAGTTCTTC. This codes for CASSLGQENEQFF.